Below are 26 T cell receptor beta chains sequenced from a single sample in a study of CD8+CD57+ T cells in acquired aplastic anemia. Patients selected for sequencing had displayed CD8+CD57+ cell expansion by flow cytometry. Genomic DNA, serving as template, underwent TCR beta VDJ and CDR3 profiling. Each CDR3 protein is one row after TCRdb ran MiXCR on the reads. The table shows over 250,000 distinct CDR3 sequences, with under 60% occurring only once. Sequencing was performed on sorted CD4+, CD8+, or CD8+CD57+ T cells (not recorded which) from PBMCs. Receptors originate from a human donor with aplastic anemia.

There are a few counts of this clonotype. J is TRBJ2-2 and V is TRBV7-9; TRBD2 is a possible D gene (6 bases). From germline, CDR1 is SEHNR and CDR2 FQNEAQ (reference sequence). The CDR3 is 17 amino acids. V was trimmed by 10 bases and J by 1 base, leaving 22 bases between them. The CDR3 DNA follows: TGTGCCACCCAGAAACAGACACTAGCTTTGAACACCGGGGAGCTGTTTTTT. Protein product: CATQKQTLALNTGELFF.

This chain connects TRBV29-1 to TRBJ1-1; TRBD1 is a possible D gene (5 bases). Deletions cut 4 bases from V and 8 bases from J, with 20 bases between. From germline, CDR1 is SQVTM and CDR2 ANQGSEA. The CDR3 is 14 residues long. CDR3 nucleotide sequence: TGCAGCGTTGTGGGGGGAGTAACTATCGGAGAAGCTTTCTTT. It specifies CSVVGGVTIGEAFF.

The chain links TRBV7-2 to TRBJ2-5, with TRBD1 matching over 7 bases. The CDR3 spans 15 residues. The germline CDR1 and CDR2 sequences are SGHTA and FQGNSA. The ends lost 4 bases at V and 2 bases at J; junction bases unmatched: 7. CDR3 sequence (DNA): TGTGCCAGCAGCTCCCCCGGGACAGCACAAGAGACCCAGTACTTC. Protein product: CASSSPGTAQETQYF.

This clonotype has only a few counts. The J gene is TRBJ2-3, the V gene TRBV6-1; D not resolved. The CDR3 runs 17 residues. Germline CDR1 reads MNHNS; CDR2 reads SASEGT. Trimming pared 5 bases from V and 6 bases from J, leaving 24 bases between. In nucleotides, the CDR3 is TGTGCCAGCAGTCACCGCACCAAGCACCTTTTGGCGGATACGCAGTATTTT. It is translated as CASSHRTKHLLADTQYF.

The chain uses TRBV19 and TRBJ1-2, with unresolved D. V was pared by 5 bases and J by 5 bases, with 9 bases between. From germline, CDR1 is LNHDA and CDR2 SQIVND (reference sequence). This CDR3 is 12 amino acids long. The CDR3 is CASSLRKYGYTF. The CDR3, as DNA: TGTGCCAGTAGTCTTAGGAAATATGGCTACACCTTC.

The chain recombines TRBV7-9 with TRBJ1-2, with 10 bases identical to TRBD1. Per the germline V gene, CDR1 is SEHNR and CDR2 is FQNEAQ (reference sequence). V shed 8 bases, J shed 6 bases, and the junction held 6 bases outside the gene matches. CDR3 length: 13 residues. The CDR3 bases are TGTGCCAGCCTCTACGGGACAGGGGATGGCTACACCTTC. The encoded protein is CASLYGTGDGYTF.

The V call is TRBV5-1, the J call TRBJ2-3; D is undetermined. Germline lookup yields CDR1 SGHRS and CDR2 YFSETQ. This CDR3 is 15 amino acids long. The V end was cut by 0 bases, the J end by 1 base, with 9 bases between. The CDR3 coding sequence is TGCGCCAGCAGCTTGGAAGTATTGGGCACAGATACGCAGTATTTT. Amino acid sequence: CASSLEVLGTDTQYF. Full variable domain (outside the CDR3, taken from reference TRBV5-1 and TRBJ2-3): KAGVTQTPRYLIKTRGQQVTLSCSPISGHRSVSWYQQTPGQGLQFLFEYFSETQRNKGNFPGRFSGRQFSNSRSEMNVSTLELGDSALYLCASSLEVLGTDTQYFGPGTRLTVL.

This clonotype was detected many times. The chain employs TRBV6-6 and TRBJ1-5, with no clear D. Germline CDR1 is MNHNY and CDR2 is SVGAGI (reference sequence). CDR3 length: 15 residues. The germline V and J ends were trimmed by 0 bases and 0 bases, with 6 bases remaining between them. CDR3 bases: TGTGCCAGCAGTTACTCGGCCCATAGCAATCAGCCCCAGCATTTT. It translates to CASSYSAHSNQPQHF.

The chain employs TRBV2 and TRBJ2-3; no firm D call. Trimming stripped 4 bases from V and 10 bases from J, with 6 bases between. This CDR3 spans 10 amino acids. From germline, CDR1 is SNHLY and CDR2 FYNNEI. CDR3 loop: CASSVEAQYF. Here the CDR3 DNA reads TGTGCCAGCAGTGTCGAGGCGCAGTATTTT.

This clonotype came up many times. The chain couples TRBV29-1 to TRBJ2-5, with 8 bases matching TRBD1. Germline CDR1 SQVTM, CDR2 ANQGSEA. With V trimmed by 6 bases and J by 5 bases, 8 bases remained unmatched. The CDR3 contains 13 residues. CDR3 loop: CSVQDRGGETQYF. The CDR3 DNA is TGCAGCGTGCAAGACAGGGGAGGTGAGACCCAGTACTTC.

The count of this clonotype is one. The chain joins TRBV9 to TRBJ1-1; TRBD1 matches 7 bases. CDR1 SGDLS and CDR2 YYNGEE come from the germline V gene. The CDR3 consists of 17 residues. V was clipped by 0 bases and J by 3 bases; unmatched bases: 11. DNA of the CDR3: TGTGCCAGCAGCGTAGCTACAGGGGTTGGGGGCCACACTGAAGCTTTCTTT. It specifies CASSVATGVGGHTEAFF.

The chain uses TRBV20-1 and TRBJ2-7; D might be TRBD1 or TRBD2, each matching 5 bases. V shed 0 bases and J shed 4 bases, with 13 bases lying between them. Germline CDR1 reads DFQATT; CDR2 reads SNEGSKA (reference sequence). This CDR3 region has 14 residues. CDR3 sequence (DNA): TGCAGTGCTAGAGATCGTGGGGGTCGGTACGAGCAGTACTTC. As protein: CSARDRGGRYEQYF.

This clonotype was recorded a few times. This rearrangement joins TRBV7-8 to TRBJ2-6; D call uncertain. The V gene lost 7 bases and the J gene lost 4 bases, with 8 bases spanning the gap. The germline V gene encodes CDR1 SGHVS and CDR2 FQNEAQ. The CDR3 is 13 amino acids. DNA of the CDR3: TGTGCCAGCACCATGGTCGGGGCCAACGTCCTGACTTTC. Translating gives CASTMVGANVLTF.

This chain connects TRBV7-9 to TRBJ2-7; the D gene is possibly TRBD2 (6 bases). With 4 bases removed from V and 0 bases from J, the gap between germline ends came to 13 bases. The CDR3 is 15 amino acids. Germline V gene data show CDR1 as SEHNR and CDR2 as FQNEAQ (reference sequence). The CDR3 loop reads CASSSTSKSSYEQYF. CDR3 bases: TGTGCCAGCAGCTCAACTAGCAAGAGCTCCTACGAGCAGTACTTC. Variable domain in full (rest from reference TRBV7-9 and TRBJ2-7): DTGVSQNPRHKITKRGQNVTFRCDPISEHNRLYWYRQTLGQGPEFLTYFQNEAQLEKSRLLSDRFSAERPKGSFSTLEIQRTEQGDSAMYLCASSSTSKSSYEQYFGPGTRLTVT.

This chain links TRBV7-9 with TRBJ2-7; 11 bases agree with TRBD2. Germline values: CDR1 SEHNR, CDR2 FQNEAQ (reference sequence). The CDR3 sequence is 15 residues long. V was pared by 6 bases and J by 6 bases, with 10 bases of the junction left unmatched. The CDR3 DNA is TGTGCCAGCAGGGACGGGACTAGCGGACCGTTCGAGCAGTACTTC. This codes for CASRDGTSGPFEQYF.

The J gene is TRBJ1-4, the V gene TRBV7-2, with 8 bases identical to TRBD1. V dropped 6 bases and J dropped 7; count of bases not matched to a gene: 10. Germline assignment: CDR1 SGHTA and CDR2 FQGNSA. This CDR3 comprises 15 residues. Here the CDR3 DNA reads TGTGCCAGCAGTTCCGGACAGGGTCCGTTTGAAAAACTGTTTTTT. It translates to CASSSGQGPFEKLFF.

The chain joins TRBV15 to TRBJ2-7; 7 nucleotides align to TRBD2. V was pared by 3 bases and J by 3 bases, with 17 bases of the junction left unmatched. Germline CDR1 LNHNV, CDR2 YYDKDF (reference sequence). The CDR3 contains 18 residues. The CDR3 nucleotides are TGTGCCACCAGCAGCACCTGGGGGGGTAATAGCTCCTACTACGAGCAGTACTTC. Translated: CATSSTWGGNSSYYEQYF.

This clonotype was seen a few times. The junction does not match germline at one end; this may be a read error. The DNA of the CDR3 is TGTGCCAGCTCAGGCGACAGAAGCACTGAAGCTTCCTTT. This gives the protein CASSGDRSTEASF. This rearrangement joins TRBV18 to TRBJ1-1; perhaps TRBD1 as D (5 bases). Per the germline V gene, CDR1 is KGHSH and CDR2 is LQKENI. The length of the CDR3 is 13 residues.

V gene TRBV6-5 combines with J gene TRBJ1-2; 7 bases align to TRBD1. The CDR3 runs to 15 residues. J lost 4 bases, V lost 7 bases, and 12 bases had no gene match. Germline V gene lookup returns CDR1 MNHEY and CDR2 SVGAGI. The CDR3 DNA is TGTGCCAGCATTACCGGGACAGTTCTTCGCTATGGCTACACCTTC. Its translation: CASITGTVLRYGYTF.

In regard to this clonotype: One end of the junction varies from germline; a read error may be responsible. V and J are TRBV29-1 and TRBJ2-1; maybe TRBD2 (5 bases). CDR1 is SQVTM, CDR2 ANQGSEA, per germline. There are 13 residues in the CDR3. The CDR3 coding sequence is TGCAGCGTTGAAGAAGCTAGCTACCATGAGCAGTTCTTC. This translates into CSVEEASYHEQFF.

This clonotype showed up just once. The genes are TRBV5-1 and TRBJ2-5; D not certain. From germline, CDR1 is SGHRS and CDR2 YFSETQ. This CDR3 spans 13 amino acids. V dropped 4 bases and J dropped 0 bases, with 7 bases sitting between them. The CDR3 region is CASSPENQETQYF. CDR3 sequence (DNA): TGCGCCAGCAGCCCGGAGAACCAAGAGACCCAGTACTTC.

The CDR3 reads CASSSQQVVQYF. The CDR3 region has the DNA TGTGCCAGCAGCTCACAGCAGGTCGTGCAGTACTTC. The chain couples TRBV7-2 to TRBJ2-7, with D uncertain. CDR1 and CDR2 from the germline V gene are SGHTA and FQGNSA. Deletions cut 4 bases from V and 9 bases from J, with 13 bases between. The CDR3 consists of 12 residues.

Many counts were recorded for this clonotype. The chain combines TRBV14 with TRBJ2-1; 11 bases align to TRBD1. Trimming removed 4 bases from V and 8 bases from J; junction bases left unmatched: 10. Per germline, CDR1 SGHDN and CDR2 FVKESK. The CDR3 has 16 amino acids. CDR3 amino acids: CASSLPGTGGVDEQFF. The CDR3 DNA sequence: TGTGCCAGCAGCCTCCCCGGGACAGGGGGGGTAGATGAGCAGTTCTTC.

This chain uses TRBV20-1 with TRBJ2-2, with D possibly matching TRBD2 (6 bases). The CDR3 runs 17 residues. Germline V lookup: CDR1 DFQATT, CDR2 SNEGSKA (reference sequence). V dropped 3 bases and J dropped 4 bases, with 21 bases sitting between them. This chain's CDR3 is CSARNSHQGLCTGELFF. For the CDR3, the DNA is TGCAGTGCTAGGAATTCCCACCAGGGACTTTGCACCGGGGAGCTGTTTTTT.

In its sample, this clonotype was seen once. J is TRBJ1-2 and V is TRBV12-3 or TRBV12-4, with D possibly matching TRBD1 (6 bases). The CDR3 spans 13 residues. Between the trimmed V and J ends, which lost 3 bases and 3 bases, there was a span of 8 bases. The CDR3 DNA sequence: TGTGCCAGCAGTTTTGGACAGTACTATGGCTACACCTTC. Translated: CASSFGQYYGYTF.

This clonotype was observed a handful of times. J is TRBJ2-1 and V is TRBV24-1, with TRBD2 as a possible D gene (6 bases). V gave up 9 bases and J gave up 6 bases, with 20 bases separating them. This CDR3 is 15 amino acids long. CDR1 is KGHDR, CDR2 SFDVKD, per germline. CDR3 sequence: CATGLSGTPLNEQFF. In DNA form, the CDR3 reads TGTGCCACCGGACTTAGCGGCACCCCCCTCAATGAGCAGTTCTTC.